This T cell receptor (beta chain) stems from a study of tissue T cells after allogeneic stem cell transplantation. From germline, CDR1 is MNHEY and CDR2 SMNVEV (reference sequence). The V end lost 4 bases, the J end lost 5 bases, and 5 bases lay between the germline ends. The CDR3 is 11 amino acids. Study outcomes and limitations: Blood and spleen captured only part of the tissue TCR repertoire. TCR repertoires tracked anatomic similarity, regardless of disease or transplant status. The study did not identify alloreactive or antigen-specific tissue TCRs, and some clones might be persisting host cells.

On this clone itself: Its target is unknown.

This research-autopsy study prospectively enrolled adult allogeneic hematopoietic cell transplant recipients with steroid-refractory graft-versus-host disease. Some clones are missing from TCRdb's copy, which holds only in-frame ones; the method was immunoSEQ multiplex PCR. Counted here are roughly 3,000 clones, about 59% occurring once; the ten biggest clones make up 15% to 20%. V is TRBV27 and J is TRBJ2-5; possibly TRBD1 or TRBD2 for D (5 bases each). This specimen was ascending colon tissue, taken at autopsy. This sequence was found in a male patient aged 60 or older with steroid-refractory graft-versus-host disease after an allogeneic stem cell transplant. Among the T cells, some may be from the graft donor. This CDR3 reads CASSWGETQYF. The CDR3 DNA sequence: TGTGCCAGCAGTTGGGGGGAGACCCAGTACTTC.